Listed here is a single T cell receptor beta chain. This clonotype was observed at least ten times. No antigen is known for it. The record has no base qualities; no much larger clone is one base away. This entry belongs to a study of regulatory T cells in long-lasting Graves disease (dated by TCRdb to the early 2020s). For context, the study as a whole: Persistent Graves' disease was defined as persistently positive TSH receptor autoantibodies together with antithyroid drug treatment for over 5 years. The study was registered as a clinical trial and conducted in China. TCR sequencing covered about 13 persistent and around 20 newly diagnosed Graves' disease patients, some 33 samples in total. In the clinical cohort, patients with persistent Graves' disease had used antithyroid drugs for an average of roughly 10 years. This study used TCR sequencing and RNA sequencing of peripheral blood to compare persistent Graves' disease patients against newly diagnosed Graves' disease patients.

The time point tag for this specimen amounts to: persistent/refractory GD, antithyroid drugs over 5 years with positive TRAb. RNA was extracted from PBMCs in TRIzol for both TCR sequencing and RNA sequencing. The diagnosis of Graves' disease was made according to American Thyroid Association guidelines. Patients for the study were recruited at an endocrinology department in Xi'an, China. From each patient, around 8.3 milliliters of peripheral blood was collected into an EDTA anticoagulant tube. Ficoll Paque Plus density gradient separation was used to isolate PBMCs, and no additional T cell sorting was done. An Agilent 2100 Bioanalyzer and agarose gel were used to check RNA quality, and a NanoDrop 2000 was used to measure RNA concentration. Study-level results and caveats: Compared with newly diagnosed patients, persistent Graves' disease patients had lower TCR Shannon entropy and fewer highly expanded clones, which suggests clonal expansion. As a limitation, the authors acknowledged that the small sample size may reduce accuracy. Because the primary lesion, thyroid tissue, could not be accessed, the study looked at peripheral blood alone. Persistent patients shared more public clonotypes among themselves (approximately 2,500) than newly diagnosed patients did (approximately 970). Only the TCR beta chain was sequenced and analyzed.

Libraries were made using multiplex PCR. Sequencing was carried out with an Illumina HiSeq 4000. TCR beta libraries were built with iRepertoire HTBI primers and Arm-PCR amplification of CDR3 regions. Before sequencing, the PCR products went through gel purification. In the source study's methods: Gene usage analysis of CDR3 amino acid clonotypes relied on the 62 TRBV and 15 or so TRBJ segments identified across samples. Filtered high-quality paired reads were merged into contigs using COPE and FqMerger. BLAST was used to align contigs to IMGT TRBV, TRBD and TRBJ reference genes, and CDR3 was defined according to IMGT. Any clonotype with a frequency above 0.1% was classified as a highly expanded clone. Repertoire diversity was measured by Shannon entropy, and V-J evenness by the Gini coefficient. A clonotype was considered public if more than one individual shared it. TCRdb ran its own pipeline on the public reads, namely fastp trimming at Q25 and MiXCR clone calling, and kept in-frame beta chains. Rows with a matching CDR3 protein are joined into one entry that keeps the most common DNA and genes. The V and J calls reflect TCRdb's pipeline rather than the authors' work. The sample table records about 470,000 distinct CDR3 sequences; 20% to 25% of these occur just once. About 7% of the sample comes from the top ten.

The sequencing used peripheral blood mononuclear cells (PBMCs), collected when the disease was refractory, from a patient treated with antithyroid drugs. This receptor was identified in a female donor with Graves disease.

At the DNA level, the sequence is TGTGCCAGCAGCCCCGCCGGAGAAGTGTACGAGCAGTACTTC. Protein translation: CASSPAGEVYEQYF. The rearranged segments are TRBV11-2 and TRBJ2-7, with no confident D gene call. For CDR1 and CDR2, the germline V gene lists SGHAT and FQNNGV. The CDR3 runs 14 residues from the cysteine to the phenylalanine. CDR3 DNA is the only sequence kept; it has 42 bases, read in frame from the first base. The V end loses 5 bases and the J end loses 4 bases, and a stretch of 15 bases separates them.